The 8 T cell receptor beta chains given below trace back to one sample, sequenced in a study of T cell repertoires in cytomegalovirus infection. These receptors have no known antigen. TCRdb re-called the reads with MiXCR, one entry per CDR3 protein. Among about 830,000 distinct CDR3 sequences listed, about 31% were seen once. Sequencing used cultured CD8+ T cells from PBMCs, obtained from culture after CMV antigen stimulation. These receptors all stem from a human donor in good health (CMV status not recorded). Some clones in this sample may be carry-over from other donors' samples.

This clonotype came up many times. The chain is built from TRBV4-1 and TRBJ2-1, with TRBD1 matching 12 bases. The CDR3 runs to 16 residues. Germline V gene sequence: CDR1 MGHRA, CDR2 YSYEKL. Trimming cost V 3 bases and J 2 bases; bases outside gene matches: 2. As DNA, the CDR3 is TGCGCCAGCAGCCAGGGGACAGGGGGCGCCTACAATGAGCAGTTCTTC. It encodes CASSQGTGGAYNEQFF.

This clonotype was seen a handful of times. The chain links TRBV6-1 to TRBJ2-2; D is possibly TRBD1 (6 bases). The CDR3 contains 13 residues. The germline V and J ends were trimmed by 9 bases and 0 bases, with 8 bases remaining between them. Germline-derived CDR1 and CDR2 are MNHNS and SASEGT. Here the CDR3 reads CARGTTNTGELFF. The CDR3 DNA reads TGTGCCAGAGGGACAACGAACACCGGGGAGCTGTTTTTT.

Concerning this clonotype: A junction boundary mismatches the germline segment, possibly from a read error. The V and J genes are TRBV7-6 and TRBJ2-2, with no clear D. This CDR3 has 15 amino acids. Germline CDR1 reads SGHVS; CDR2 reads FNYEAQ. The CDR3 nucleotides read TGTACCAGCAGCTTTGGAGCGACGAACACCGGGGAGCTGTTTTTT. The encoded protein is CTSSFGATNTGELFF. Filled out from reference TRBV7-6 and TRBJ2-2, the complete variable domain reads GAGVSQSPRYKVTKRGQDVALRCDPISGHVSLYWYRQALGQGPEFLTYFNYEAQQDKSGLPNDRFSAERPEGSISTLTIQRTEQRDSAMYRCTSSFGATNTGELFFGEGSRLTVL.

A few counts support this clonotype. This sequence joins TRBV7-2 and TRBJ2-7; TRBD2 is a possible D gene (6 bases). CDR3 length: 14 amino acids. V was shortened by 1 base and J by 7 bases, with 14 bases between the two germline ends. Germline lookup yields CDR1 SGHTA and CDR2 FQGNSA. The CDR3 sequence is CASSLGGGWQEQYF. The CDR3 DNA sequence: TGTGCCAGCAGCTTAGGTGGGGGGTGGCAAGAGCAGTACTTC.

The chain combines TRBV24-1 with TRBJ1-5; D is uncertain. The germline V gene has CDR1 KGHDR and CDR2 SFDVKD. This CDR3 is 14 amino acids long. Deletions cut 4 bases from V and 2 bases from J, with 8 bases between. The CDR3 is CATSEPPRNQPQHF. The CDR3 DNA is TGTGCCACCAGTGAGCCACCACGCAATCAGCCCCAGCATTTT.

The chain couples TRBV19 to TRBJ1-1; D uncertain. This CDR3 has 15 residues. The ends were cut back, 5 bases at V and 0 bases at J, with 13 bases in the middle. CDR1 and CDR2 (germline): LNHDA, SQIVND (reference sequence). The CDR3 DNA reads TGTGCCAGTAGTTCATTCAGAACCCTGAACACTGAAGCTTTCTTT. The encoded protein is CASSSFRTLNTEAFF.

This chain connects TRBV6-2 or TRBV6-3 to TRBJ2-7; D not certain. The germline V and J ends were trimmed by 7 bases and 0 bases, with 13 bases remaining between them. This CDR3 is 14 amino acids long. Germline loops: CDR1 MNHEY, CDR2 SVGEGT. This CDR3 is CASNADGPSYEQYV. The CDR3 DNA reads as TGTGCCAGCAACGCGGACGGACCCTCCTACGAGCAGTACGTC.

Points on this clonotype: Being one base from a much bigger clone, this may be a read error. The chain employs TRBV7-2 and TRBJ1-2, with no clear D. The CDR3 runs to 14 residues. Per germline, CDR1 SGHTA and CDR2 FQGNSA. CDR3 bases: TGTGCCAGCAGCTTAGGAGGCCAGCTCTATGACTACACCTTC. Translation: CASSLGGQLYDYTF.